This T cell receptor beta chain stems from a study of preoperative IRX-2 immunotherapy in early breast cancer. The repertoire was sequenced with immunoSEQ multiplex PCR; TCRdb's copy has only in-frame clones and lacks some. The sample yields fewer than 40,000 clones, 90% to 95% seen once. The treatment: preoperative locoregional IRX-2 cytokine immunotherapy. Patients received preoperative, locoregional IRX-2 cytokine immunotherapy in a phase Ib study. This receptor was taken from a human donor with breast cancer. The specimen was obtained from a patient treated with IRX-2 immunotherapy.

The CDR3 is CASSASYEQYF. CDR3 bases: TGTGCCAGCAGCGCTTCCTACGAGCAGTACTTC. The chain has TRBV5-5 and TRBJ2-7; D is ambiguous. Germline-derived CDR1 and CDR2 are SGHKS and YYEKEE (reference sequence). The CDR3 is made up of 11 amino acids. V lost 4 bases, J lost 1 base, and 3 bases lay in between.